A single sample gave rise to the 24 T cell receptor beta chains below, sequenced in a study of T cells after yellow fever vaccination. TCRdb re-derived calls from the 5' RACE reads in MiXCR, one entry per CDR3 protein. The sample holds 200,000 to 250,000 distinct CDR3 sequences, 6.9% seen once. Source: CD4+ T cells sorted from PBMCs, taken 15 days after the yellow fever booster vaccination. These receptor sequences come from a man aged 25 to 40 who received the YFV17D yellow fever vaccine.

This clonotype was seen repeatedly, ten times or more. The J gene is TRBJ2-1, the V gene TRBV7-3, with 9 bases fitting TRBD2. Unmatched junction bases numbered 2, after V lost 4 bases and J lost 7 bases. This CDR3 contains 13 residues. Per germline, CDR1 SGHTA and CDR2 FQGTGA. The CDR3 nucleotides read TGTGCCAGCAGCTCCAGCGGGAGGAATGAGCAGTTCTTC. Protein: CASSSSGRNEQFF.

In this sample, this clonotype turned up a few times. The J gene is TRBJ1-5, the V gene TRBV20-1; no clear D gene. This CDR3 spans 13 amino acids. CDR1 is DFQATT and CDR2 is SNEGSKA in the germline V gene (reference sequence). V lost 3 bases and J lost 5, with 11 bases in between. CDR3 DNA sequence: TGCAGTGCTAGGTCGGGAATTGATCAGCCCCAGCATTTT. Its protein is CSARSGIDQPQHF.

This clonotype was counted ten times or more. The chain links TRBV3-1 to TRBJ2-7, with a possible D match to TRBD2 (6 bases). V was shortened by 3 bases and J by 2 bases, with 14 bases between the two germline ends. The CDR3 sequence is 15 residues long. Germline V gene data show CDR1 as LGHDT and CDR2 as YNNKEL (reference sequence). CDR3 bases: TGTGCCAGCAGCCAGGATACGAGACTAGCCTACGAGCAGTACTTC. Translation gives CASSQDTRLAYEQYF.

CDR3: CASSLRAGGFQETQYF. CDR3 nucleotide sequence: TGCGCCAGCAGCTTGCGGGCGGGAGGCTTCCAAGAGACCCAGTACTTC. The V gene is TRBV5-1, the J gene TRBJ2-5; 8 nucleotides line up with TRBD2. This CDR3 contains 16 residues. Germline CDR1 reads SGHRS; CDR2 reads YFSETQ. V lost 1 base and J lost 1; bases outside the gene matches: 6.

This clonotype was found many times. This chain links TRBV7-2 with TRBJ1-1; D may be TRBD1 (6 bases). Trimming took 6 bases from V and 10 from J, leaving 15 bases between them. Germline V gene data show CDR1 as SGHTA and CDR2 as FQGNSA. The CDR3 runs to 12 residues. For the CDR3, the DNA is TGTGCCAGCAGTCTCGGGGGGCGCGGAGCTTTCTTT. It is translated as CASSLGGRGAFF.

The table lists this clonotype with a few counts. CDR3 amino acids: CASTQRPSSYNEQFF. The CDR3 bases are TGTGCCAGCACCCAACGGCCTAGCTCCTACAATGAGCAGTTCTTC. The rearrangement joins TRBV6-1 to TRBJ2-1; D call uncertain. The CDR3 contains 15 residues. The V end was cut by 7 bases, the J end by 0 bases, with 13 bases between. Germline assignment: CDR1 MNHNS and CDR2 SASEGT.

The chain employs TRBV30 and TRBJ2-2, with D possibly TRBD1 on 6 matching bases. The germline CDR1 and CDR2 sequences are GTSNPN and SVGIG (reference sequence). The V end was cut by 8 bases, the J end by 0 bases, with 13 bases between. The CDR3 extends over 14 amino acids. Written as DNA, the CDR3 is TGTGCCGGGCAACAGGGAGCGAACACCGGGGAGCTGTTTTTT. Amino acids: CAGQQGANTGELFF.

Of note for this clonotype: A much larger clone is a single base away; this may be a read error. The chain combines TRBV12-3 or TRBV12-4 with TRBJ2-7; D is uncertain. The CDR3 extends over 13 amino acids. Trimming stripped 0 bases from V and 5 bases from J, with 8 bases between. CDR3 DNA: TGTGCCAGCAGTTTAGCAGGGTTCAACGAGCAGTACTTC. This gives the protein CASSLAGFNEQYF.

This clonotype was counted only a few times. The chain uses TRBV27 and TRBJ1-5; no definite D call. The germline V and J ends were trimmed by 2 bases and 0 bases, with 17 bases remaining between them. Germline CDR1 reads MNHEY; CDR2 reads SMNVEV (reference sequence). The CDR3 loop spans 18 amino acids. CDR3 sequence: CASSLGPPRVISNQPQHF. CDR3 bases: TGTGCCAGCAGTTTAGGACCCCCCCGGGTGATTAGCAATCAGCCCCAGCATTTT.

This clonotype has just a few counts. This rearrangement joins TRBV5-1 to TRBJ2-3; 7 nucleotides agree with TRBD1. The CDR3 totals 13 residues. V was pared by 4 bases and J by 4 bases, with 3 bases of the junction left unmatched. CDR1 SGHRS and CDR2 YFSETQ come from the germline V gene. This chain's CDR3 is CASSEGAADTQYF. For the CDR3, the DNA is TGCGCCAGCAGCGAGGGGGCTGCAGATACGCAGTATTTT.

This clonotype was observed a handful of times. J is TRBJ2-3 and V is TRBV7-9, with 11 bases matching TRBD2. The CDR3 totals 16 residues. V was clipped by 6 bases and J by 1 base; unmatched bases: 6. Germline V gene data show CDR1 as SEHNR and CDR2 as FQNEAQ (reference sequence). CDR3 sequence (DNA): TGTGCCAGCAGACCCCCTAGCGGGAGGCGCACAGATACGCAGTATTTT. It codes for CASRPPSGRRTDTQYF. Full variable domain (remainder filled in from reference TRBV7-9 and TRBJ2-3): DTGVSQNPRHKITKRGQNVTFRCDPISEHNRLYWYRQTLGQGPEFLTYFQNEAQLEKSRLLSDRFSAERPKGSFSTLEIQRTEQGDSAMYLCASRPPSGRRTDTQYFGPGTRLTVL.

Only a few counts were recorded for this clonotype. The chain uses TRBV3-1 and TRBJ2-7; TRBD2 agrees at 12 bases. V was pared by 2 bases and J by 4 bases, with 3 bases of the junction left unmatched. The CDR3 is 15 residues long. Germline V gene sequence: CDR1 LGHDT, CDR2 YNNKEL (reference sequence). The CDR3 DNA reads as TGTGCCAGCAGCCAACTAGCGGGAGGGCCTTACGAGCAGTACTTC. Protein product: CASSQLAGGPYEQYF.

This clonotype was detected a few times. At one of its ends the junction is not consistent with the germline gene, which may arise from a read error. V and J are TRBV7-2 and TRBJ2-7, with TRBD1 as a possible D gene (6 bases). This CDR3 region has 13 residues. Per the germline V gene, CDR1 is SGHTA and CDR2 is FQGNSA. The CDR3 protein is CASSQPTTRTEHF. CDR3 coding DNA: TGTGCCAGCAGTCAACCCACCACAAGGACAGAGCACTTC.

This clonotype showed up many times. J is TRBJ2-7 and V is TRBV20-1; tentative D call: TRBD2 (6 bases). Germline values: CDR1 DFQATT, CDR2 SNEGSKA (reference sequence). The CDR3 is made up of 16 amino acids. The V end lost 3 bases, the J end lost 1 base, and 19 bases lay between the germline ends. The CDR3 DNA sequence: TGCAGTGCTAGCCTCAAAGGCGGGATAACTTCCTACGAGCAGTACTTC. Protein product: CSASLKGGITSYEQYF.

The V gene is TRBV28, the J gene TRBJ1-1, with D possibly TRBD1 on 5 matching bases. V was clipped by 2 bases and J by 5 bases, with 9 bases between them. CDR3 length equals 13 residues. Germline CDR1 MDHEN, CDR2 SYDVKM. CDR3 bases: TGTGCCAGCAGTTTACAGGGCAGAACTGAAGCTTTCTTT. It translates to CASSLQGRTEAFF.

The chain couples TRBV11-2 to TRBJ2-6, with unresolved D. Germline V gene data show CDR1 as SGHAT and CDR2 as FQNNGV. The V end was cut by 3 bases, the J end by 4 bases, with 7 bases between. There are 14 residues in the CDR3. DNA for the CDR3: TGTGCCAGCAGCTTTGTATCCGGGGCCAACGTCCTGACTTTC. This encodes CASSFVSGANVLTF.

At least ten counts were recorded for this clonotype. The chain recombines TRBV29-1 with TRBJ2-7, with D perhaps matching TRBD1 or TRBD2 (5 bases each). This CDR3 has 13 residues. Per germline, CDR1 SQVTM and CDR2 ANQGSEA. V was pared by 3 bases and J by 3 bases, with 12 bases between. The CDR3 sequence: CSVDRGGGYEQYF. The CDR3 bases are TGCAGCGTTGATCGAGGTGGGGGCTACGAGCAGTACTTC.

J is TRBJ2-5 and V is TRBV7-2; tentatively, D is TRBD1 (5 bases). V lost 1 base to trimming and J lost 2 bases, with 17 bases between them. This CDR3 is built from 17 residues. Germline lookup yields CDR1 SGHTA and CDR2 FQGNSA. The CDR3, as DNA: TGTGCCAGCAGCTTAGTCTTCCAGGGTCGGCCTCAAGAGACCCAGTACTTC. Translation: CASSLVFQGRPQETQYF.

The CDR3 bases are TGTGCCAGCAGGCCATTGGGCGCGAACACAGATACGCAGTATTTT. Its protein is CASRPLGANTDTQYF. The rearrangement uses TRBV27 and TRBJ2-3; D remains unclear. This CDR3 is 15 amino acids long. CDR1 is MNHEY, CDR2 SMNVEV, per germline (reference sequence). V lost 6 bases and J lost 2, with 15 bases in between.

This clonotype was counted many times. J is TRBJ2-4 and V is TRBV5-1; 10 bases fit TRBD2. This CDR3 is built from 19 residues. V shed 0 bases and J 0 bases; nucleotides not matched to a gene: 9. Germline CDR1 reads SGHRS; CDR2 reads YFSETQ. This chain's CDR3 is CASSLEMSGRGLAKNIQYF. The CDR3 region has the DNA TGCGCCAGCAGCTTGGAGATGAGCGGGAGGGGACTAGCCAAAAACATTCAGTACTTC.

This clonotype was seen many times. The chain combines TRBV10-3 with TRBJ2-7, with TRBD1 matching over 8 bases. Germline V gives CDR1 ENHRY, CDR2 SYGVKD. The CDR3 is 15 amino acids. The trim removed 5 bases at V and 0 bases at J, leaving 6 bases unmatched. The CDR3 DNA is TGTGCCATCAGTATACCCGACAGGGGCTCCTACGAGCAGTACTTC. Protein: CAISIPDRGSYEQYF.

A few counts support this clonotype. The chain is built from TRBV7-2 and TRBJ2-1; the D call may be TRBD1 or TRBD2 (6 bases each). The CDR3 length is 12 residues. The V end lost 4 bases, the J end lost 12 bases, and 13 bases lay between the germline ends. Germline lookup yields CDR1 SGHTA and CDR2 FQGNSA. Here the CDR3 reads CASSSRPGAQFF. DNA for the CDR3: TGTGCCAGCAGCTCCCGACCGGGGGCGCAGTTCTTC.

This clonotype has ten or more counts. The V call is TRBV5-1, the J call TRBJ2-3; no clear D gene. Germline CDR1 SGHRS, CDR2 YFSETQ. Trimming shortened V by 0 bases and J by 3 bases, and 11 bases separated the two germline ends. The CDR3 totals 15 residues. CDR3 loop: CASSLGSDITDTQYF. As DNA, the CDR3 is TGCGCCAGCAGCTTGGGCAGCGATATTACAGATACGCAGTATTTT.

This clonotype was observed a few times. CDR3 sequence reads: CASSSRGQGQGGANVLTF. The CDR3 DNA follows: TGTGCCAGCAGCTCCCGAGGACAGGGTCAAGGTGGGGCCAACGTCCTGACTTTC. This chain joins TRBV9 and TRBJ2-6, with 8 positions matching TRBD1. The CDR3 has 18 amino acids. Trimming took 4 bases from V and 3 from J; bases not matched to a gene: 12. CDR1 and CDR2 (germline): SGDLS, YYNGEE.